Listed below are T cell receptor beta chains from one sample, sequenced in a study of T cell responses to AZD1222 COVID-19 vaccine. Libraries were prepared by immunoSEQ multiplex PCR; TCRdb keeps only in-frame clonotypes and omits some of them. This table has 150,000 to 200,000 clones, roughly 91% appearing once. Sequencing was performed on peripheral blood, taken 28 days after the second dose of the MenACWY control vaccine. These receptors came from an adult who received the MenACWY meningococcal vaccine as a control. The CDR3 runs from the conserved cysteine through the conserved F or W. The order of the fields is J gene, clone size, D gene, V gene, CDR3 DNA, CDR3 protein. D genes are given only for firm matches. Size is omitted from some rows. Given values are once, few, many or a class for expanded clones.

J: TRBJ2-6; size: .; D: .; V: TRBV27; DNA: TGTGCCAGCACGTGGGTGACTGGGGCCAACGTCCTGACTTTC; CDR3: CASTWVTGANVLTF
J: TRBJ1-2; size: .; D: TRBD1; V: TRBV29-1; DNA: TGCAGCGTTGCGACAGGGAGGTTGGGTGGCTACACCTTC; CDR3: CSVATGRLGGYTF
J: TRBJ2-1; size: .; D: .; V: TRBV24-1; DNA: TGTGCCACCTCACAGGGAAAGGAGCAGTTCTTC; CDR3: CATSQGKEQFF
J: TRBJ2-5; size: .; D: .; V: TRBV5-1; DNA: TGCGCCAGCAGCTTGTCTTGGCAAGAGACCCAGTACTTC; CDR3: CASSLSWQETQYF
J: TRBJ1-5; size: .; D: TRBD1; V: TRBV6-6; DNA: TGTGCCAGCAGCCGGACAGGGGATCGCAATCAGCCCCAGCATTTT; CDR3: CASSRTGDRNQPQHF
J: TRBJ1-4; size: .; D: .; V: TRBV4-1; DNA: TGCGCCAGCAGCCAAGAAGGGACGGTGTCGGGGAAACTGTTTTTT; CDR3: CASSQEGTVSGKLFF
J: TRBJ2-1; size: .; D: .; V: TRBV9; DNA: TGTGCCAGCAGCGAAGCGGACCGGGACAATGAGCAGTTCTTC; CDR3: CASSEADRDNEQFF
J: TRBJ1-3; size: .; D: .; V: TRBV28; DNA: TGTGCCAGCGGGATGACGCCATCCTCTGGAAACACCATATATTTT; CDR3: CASGMTPSSGNTIYF
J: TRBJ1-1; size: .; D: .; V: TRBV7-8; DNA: TGTGCCAGCAGCCCAACGGAGGGGAACACTGAAGCTTTCTTT; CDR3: CASSPTEGNTEAFF
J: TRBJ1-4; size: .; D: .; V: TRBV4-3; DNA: TGCGCCAGCAGCCGTCGTACAGCCCCCGATGAAAAACTGTTTTTT; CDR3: CASSRRTAPDEKLFF
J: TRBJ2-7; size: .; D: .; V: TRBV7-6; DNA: TGTGCCAGCAGTTGGGGGCCCACGGGGGAGCAGTACTTC; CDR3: CASSWGPTGEQYF
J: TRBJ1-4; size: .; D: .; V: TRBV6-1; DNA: TGTGCCAGCAGTGAAGCCCTGGGCAGGGGAAATGAAAAACTGTTTTTT; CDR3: CASSEALGRGNEKLFF
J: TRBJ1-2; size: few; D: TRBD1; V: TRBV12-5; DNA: TGTGCTAGTGGTCCCTGGACAGGGTCAGACTATGGCTACACCTTC; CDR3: CASGPWTGSDYGYTF
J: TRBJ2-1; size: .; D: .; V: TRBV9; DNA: TGTGCCAGCAGCGTAGGCCATGAGCAGTTCTTC; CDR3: CASSVGHEQFF
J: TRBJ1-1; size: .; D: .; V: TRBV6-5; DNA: TGTGCCAGCAGATCACAGGAAGTTGAAGCTTTCTTT; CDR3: CASRSQEVEAFF
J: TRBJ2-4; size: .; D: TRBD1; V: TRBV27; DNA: TGTGCCAGCAGTGAAGGGACAGGGGGCATTCAGTACTTC; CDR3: CASSEGTGGIQYF
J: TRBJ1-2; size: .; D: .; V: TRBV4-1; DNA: TGCGCCAGCAGCCCCCAGCGGGATGGCCTATATGGCTACACCTTC; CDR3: CASSPQRDGLYGYTF
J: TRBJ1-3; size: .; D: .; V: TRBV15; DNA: TGTGCCACCAGCAGACTCGGAGAGGGTGGAAACACCATATATTTT; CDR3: CATSRLGEGGNTIYF
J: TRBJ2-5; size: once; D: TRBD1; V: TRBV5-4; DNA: TGTGCCAGCAGCCCCGCAGGACCGGGACAGGGGGCGAAGGAGACCCAGTACTTC; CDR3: CASSPAGPGQGAKETQYF
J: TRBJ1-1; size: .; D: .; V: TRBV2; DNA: TGTGCCAGCAGAACCTATACAGAGAACACTGAAGCTTTCTTT; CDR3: CASRTYTENTEAFF
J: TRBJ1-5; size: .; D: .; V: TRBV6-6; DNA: TGTGCCAGCAGTTACGTGGCCGACAATCAGCCCCAGCATTTT; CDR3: CASSYVADNQPQHF
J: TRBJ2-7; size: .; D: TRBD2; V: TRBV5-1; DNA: TGCGCCAGCAGCTTGGTCGCGGGGGACTCCTACGAGCAGTACTTC; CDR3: CASSLVAGDSYEQYF
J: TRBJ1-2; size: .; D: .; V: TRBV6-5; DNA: TGTGCCAGCAGCGCCATAAGGGGCCTCTATGGCTACACCTTC; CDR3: CASSAIRGLYGYTF
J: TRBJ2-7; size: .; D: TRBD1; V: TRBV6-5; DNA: TGTGCCAGCAGACCCGACAGGGGGGCCTACGAGCAGTACTTC; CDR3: CASRPDRGAYEQYF
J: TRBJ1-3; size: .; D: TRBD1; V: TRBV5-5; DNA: TGTGCCAGCAGTATAGGGGGCACTGGAAACACCATATATTTT; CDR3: CASSIGGTGNTIYF
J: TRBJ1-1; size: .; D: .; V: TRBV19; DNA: TGTGCCAGTAGTATAGATGGAGGAATGAACACTGAAGCTTTCTTT; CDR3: CASSIDGGMNTEAFF
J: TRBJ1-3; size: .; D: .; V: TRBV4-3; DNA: TGCGCCAGCAGCCAAGATTTTAACCCCGGAAACACCATATATTTT; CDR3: CASSQDFNPGNTIYF
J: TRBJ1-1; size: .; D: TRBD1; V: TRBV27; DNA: TGTGCCAGCAGTGACAGGGCCCTCATGAACACTGAAGCTTTCTTT; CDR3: CASSDRALMNTEAFF
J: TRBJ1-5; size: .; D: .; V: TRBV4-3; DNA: TGCGCCAGCAGCCAAGATTACGGGGGCAATCAGCCCCAGCATTTT; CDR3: CASSQDYGGNQPQHF
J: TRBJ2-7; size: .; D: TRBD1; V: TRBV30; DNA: TGTGCCTGGAGTAACCGGGACAGGGGTTTGTATGAGCAGTACTTC; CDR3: CAWSNRDRGLYEQYF
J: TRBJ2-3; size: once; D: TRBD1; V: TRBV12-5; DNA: TGTGCTAGTGGTTTGGGAGGGACAGCCACAGATACGCAGTATTTT; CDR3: CASGLGGTATDTQYF
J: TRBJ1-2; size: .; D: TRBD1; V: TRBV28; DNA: TGTGCCAGCAGTTTGACAGGGCAGAGGTATGGCTACACCTTC; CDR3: CASSLTGQRYGYTF
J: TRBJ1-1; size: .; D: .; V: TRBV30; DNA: TGTGCCTGGAGTGTTTGGTCGACTGAAGCTTTCTTT; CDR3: CAWSVWSTEAFF